A single sample gave rise to the 28 T cell receptor beta chains below, sequenced in a study of CD8 T cells in ankylosing spondylitis. TCRdb fed the 5' RACE reads into MiXCR, producing one record per CDR3 protein. Of a few hundred thousand distinct CDR3 sequences listed, about 20% are singletons. The sample was blood, either unsorted or a sorted T cell fraction (not recorded which). The receptor source for this set is a male donor with ankylosing spondylitis or in good health (not recorded which).

The count of this clonotype is one. The gene calls are TRBV7-6 and TRBJ2-7; D is perhaps TRBD1 (5 bases). With 4 bases removed from V and 0 bases from J, the gap between germline ends came to 7 bases. Germline V gene lookup returns CDR1 SGHVS and CDR2 FNYEAQ. CDR3 size: 13 residues. CDR3 bases: TGTGCCAGCAGCTGGGGCGACTCCTACGAGCAGTACGTC. It encodes CASSWGDSYEQYV.

The CDR3 here is CASSKHLYGGGIENIQYF. In DNA form, the CDR3 reads TGTGCCAGCAGCAAACACCTCTACGGGGGAGGGATTGAAAACATTCAGTACTTC. The chain is built from TRBV21-1 and TRBJ2-4; the table assigns TRBD2, which was not confirmed against the DNA. TRBV21-1 is labeled a pseudogene. This CDR3 has 18 residues.

This clonotype was seen only a few times. This rearrangement joins TRBV12-3 or TRBV12-4 to TRBJ2-1, with TRBD2 matching over 10 bases. The CDR3 covers 17 residues. Trimming at V came to 5 bases and at J to 12 bases, leaving 19 bases not matched to a gene. CDR3: CASSPDLGSGGGLGQFF. CDR3 bases: TGTGCCAGCAGTCCCGATCTGGGGAGCGGGGGGGGTCTTGGGCAGTTCTTC.

This clonotype was counted ten times or more. V usage is TRBV27 and J usage is TRBJ2-4; TRBD1 matches at 11 bases. This CDR3 is 14 amino acids long. The V gene's germline CDR1 is MNHEY and CDR2 SMNVEV (reference sequence). J gave up 5 bases and V 6 bases, and 3 bases lay outside the gene matches. CDR3 in DNA: TGTGCCAGCAGCCAGGGACAGGGGGAAAACATTCAGTACTTC. Translation gives CASSQGQGENIQYF.

The table lists this clonotype with a few counts. The V call is TRBV6-1, the J call TRBJ2-7, with D possibly TRBD1 on 6 matching bases. This CDR3 is 15 amino acids long. Germline V gene lookup returns CDR1 MNHNS and CDR2 SASEGT. The V end lost 3 bases, the J end lost 5 bases, and 17 bases lay between the germline ends. In DNA, the CDR3 is TGTGCCAGCAGTGATGCTGGACAGTATGGTGACGAGCAGTACGTC. Its translation: CASSDAGQYGDEQYV.

A few counts support this clonotype. The chain joins TRBV30 to TRBJ2-2, with D perhaps being TRBD1 or TRBD2 (5 bases each). This CDR3 contains 16 residues. V was shortened by 5 bases and J by 2 bases, with 18 bases between the two germline ends. Germline values: CDR1 GTSNPN, CDR2 SVGIG (reference sequence). Here the CDR3 DNA reads TGTGCCTGGCAAGACGGGACCCTAGCTAACACCGGGGAGCTGTTTTTT. Its translation is CAWQDGTLANTGELFF.

The sample holds a few counts of this clonotype. This sequence joins TRBV10-3 and TRBJ1-6, with D possibly TRBD1 on 5 matching bases. V gave up 7 bases and J gave up 10 bases, with 11 bases separating them. The CDR3 extends over 12 amino acids. CDR1 is ENHRY, CDR2 SYGVKD, per germline. This CDR3 is CAITSKGSPLHF. As DNA, the CDR3 is TGTGCCATCACTTCGAAGGGGTCACCCCTCCACTTT.

This rearrangement joins TRBV28 to TRBJ2-7; TRBD2 aligns across 11 bases. Per germline, CDR1 MDHEN and CDR2 SYDVKM. This CDR3 is 16 amino acids long. The V gene end was trimmed by 6 bases and the J gene end by 0 bases; junction bases not matched to a gene: 7. CDR3 loop: CASRPGTSGSSYEQYV. For the CDR3, the DNA is TGTGCCAGCAGACCCGGGACTAGCGGAAGCTCCTACGAGCAGTACGTC.

The chain links TRBV20-1 to TRBJ2-2, with D unresolved. The CDR3 has 14 residues. Per the germline V gene, CDR1 is DFQATT and CDR2 is SNEGSKA (reference sequence). Trimming removed 5 bases from V and 0 bases from J, with 10 bases in between. CDR3 loop: CSASALTNTGELFF. CDR3 coding DNA: TGCAGTGCTTCGGCCCTCACGAACACCGGGGAGCTGTTTTTT.

This clonotype has a handful of counts. V is TRBV3-1 and J is TRBJ1-1, with TRBD1 identical over 8 bases. Germline CDR1 is LGHDT and CDR2 is YNNKEL (reference sequence). The CDR3 runs 15 residues. After removal of 4 bases from V and 1 base from J, the junction contained 5 bases not matched to a gene. The DNA of the CDR3 is TGTGCCAGCAGCCCTCTTGGGACAGGGAACACTGAAGCTTTCTTT. Translating gives CASSPLGTGNTEAFF.

About this clonotype: It may be a read error: a sequence one base away is much more abundant. Lacking the conserved final phenylalanine or tryptophan, this CDR3 likely reflects a read error. The chain combines TRBV29-1 with TRBJ2-5; D is uncertain. This CDR3 has 12 amino acids. Trimming removed 4 bases at V and 4 bases at J, with 10 bases between. Germline CDR1 is SQVTM and CDR2 is ANQGSEA. For the CDR3, the DNA is TGCAGCGTTGGACTTGTTGCAGAGACCCAGTACTAC. Translating it yields CSVGLVAETQYY.

In nucleotides, the CDR3 is TGTGCCACCAGTGACCCCACTAGCGTCGGAAAGACCCAGTACTTC. This gives the protein CATSDPTSVGKTQYF. The V call is TRBV24-1, the J call TRBJ2-5; 7 bases fit TRBD2. The CDR3 loop spans 15 amino acids. The germline V gene has CDR1 KGHDR and CDR2 SFDVKD. V was pared by 4 bases and J by 6 bases, with 10 bases of the junction left unmatched.

The chain links TRBV29-1 to TRBJ2-1, with a weak D call TRBD2 (5 bases). Trimming cost V 0 bases and J 8 bases, with 14 bases left between them. In germline, CDR1 is SQVTM, CDR2 ANQGSEA. The CDR3 length is 14 residues. CDR3: CSVEDRSGWDEQFF. Written as DNA, the CDR3 is TGCAGCGTTGAAGATCGGTCGGGGTGGGATGAGCAGTTCTTC.

This clonotype was counted between two and nine times. This chain connects TRBV29-1 to TRBJ1-1; maybe TRBD1 (5 bases). The germline gives CDR1 SQVTM, CDR2 ANQGSEA. V was pared by 1 base and J by 10 bases, with 10 bases between. The CDR3 extends over 11 amino acids. This CDR3 is CSVEGGDGAFF. The CDR3 coding sequence is TGCAGCGTTGAAGGGGGGGACGGAGCTTTCTTT.

J is TRBJ2-4 and V is TRBV28; D is possibly TRBD2 (5 bases). With 5 bases removed from V and 2 bases from J, the gap between germline ends came to 16 bases. Germline values: CDR1 MDHEN, CDR2 SYDVKM. This CDR3 has 16 amino acids. As DNA, the CDR3 is TGTGCCAGCAGTCCGCGCTCCGGGGTGCCCAAAAACATTCAGTACTTC. It codes for CASSPRSGVPKNIQYF.

The gene calls are TRBV10-3 and TRBJ2-5, with 8 bases identical to TRBD1. Germline V lookup: CDR1 ENHRY, CDR2 SYGVKD. The junction had 9 bases not matched to a gene; V was cut back by 4 bases and J by 2 bases. CDR3 length equals 16 residues. CDR3 bases: TGTGCCATCAGTGGGGGGGACAGGTTGGATCAAGAGACCCAGTACTTC. It encodes CAISGGDRLDQETQYF.

In this sample, this clonotype turned up many times. V gene TRBV9 combines with J gene TRBJ2-3, with D unresolved. CDR1 is SGDLS, CDR2 YYNGEE, per germline. V shed 0 bases and J shed 2 bases, with 10 bases lying between them. The length of the CDR3 is 15 residues. CDR3 region: CASSVANTFTDTQYF. CDR3 nucleotide sequence: TGTGCCAGCAGCGTAGCGAACACTTTCACAGATACGCAGTATTTT.

The V call is TRBV10-3, the J call TRBJ1-2; TRBD1 matches 9 bases. The germline CDR1 and CDR2 sequences are ENHRY and SYGVKD. Germline trimming cut 6 bases from V and 0 bases from J; bases unmatched to any gene: 5. There are 15 residues in the CDR3. CDR3 sequence: CAISQDRGANYGYTF. The CDR3, as DNA: TGTGCCATCAGCCAAGACAGGGGGGCTAACTATGGCTACACCTTC.

This clonotype was detected many times. The chain couples TRBV10-3 to TRBJ1-2, with D possibly being TRBD1 (6 bases). Germline CDR1 ENHRY, CDR2 SYGVKD. This CDR3 spans 13 amino acids. V dropped 8 bases and J dropped 4 bases, with 14 bases sitting between them. CDR3 coding DNA: TGTGCCATCTCCATTGGGGGCGGCTATGGCTACACCTTC. This sequence encodes CAISIGGGYGYTF.

A few counts support this clonotype. The gene calls are TRBV20-1 and TRBJ1-1, with D perhaps TRBD1 (6 bases). V lost 3 bases to trimming and J lost 4 bases, with 6 bases between them. This CDR3 is built from 11 residues. Germline V gives CDR1 DFQATT, CDR2 SNEGSKA (reference sequence). CDR3 in amino acids: CSARGATEAFF. For the CDR3, the DNA is TGCAGTGCTAGGGGGGCCACTGAAGCTTTCTTT.

J is TRBJ2-2 and V is TRBV7-3; TRBD2 matches at 10 bases. Looked up from germline, CDR1 is SGHTA and CDR2 is FQGTGA. The CDR3 consists of 17 residues. The trim removed 5 bases at V and 0 bases at J, leaving 6 bases unmatched. In DNA form, the CDR3 reads TGTGCCAGCAGCCCATGGACTAGCGGATCGAACACCGGGGAGCTGTTTTTT. It encodes CASSPWTSGSNTGELFF.

This clonotype came up a few times. The CDR3 DNA follows: TGTGGGGCGAGGGCTACCTTTAATTCACCCCTCCACTTT. Protein sequence: CGARATFNSPLHF. This chain joins TRBV28 and TRBJ1-6; D not certain. There are 13 residues in the CDR3. Germline assignment: CDR1 MDHEN and CDR2 SYDVKM.

This clonotype has only a few counts. The V gene is TRBV10-3, the J gene TRBJ1-2; 9 bases agree with TRBD1. The germline gives CDR1 ENHRY, CDR2 SYGVKD. CDR3 length: 14 amino acids. V lost 6 bases to trimming and J lost 1 base; unmatched junction nucleotides: 3. CDR3 protein: CAISGTGLNYGYTF. CDR3 DNA sequence: TGTGCCATCAGCGGGACAGGGCTTAACTATGGCTACACCTTC.

The rearrangement links TRBV24-1 to TRBJ1-5; 9 nucleotides agree with TRBD1. Germline values: CDR1 KGHDR, CDR2 SFDVKD. V shed 7 bases, J shed 2 bases, and the junction held 5 bases outside the gene matches. The CDR3 extends over 15 amino acids. The DNA for the CDR3 is TGTGCCACCAGAGGGACAGGGCCTGGCAATCAGCCCCAGCATTTT. Its protein is CATRGTGPGNQPQHF.

The V gene is TRBV20-1, the J gene TRBJ1-6; 8 bases align to TRBD1. This CDR3 spans 15 amino acids. V lost 0 bases and J lost 10; bases outside the gene matches: 8. The germline CDR1 and CDR2 sequences are DFQATT and SNEGSKA (reference sequence). The CDR3 DNA is TGCAGTGCTAGAGAGACAGGGGAATGGGAATCACCCCTCCACTTT. Translated, it gives CSARETGEWESPLHF.

The chain carries TRBV6-5 and TRBJ1-4, with a possible D match to TRBD1 (5 bases). CDR3 size: 13 residues. Trimming removed 4 bases from V and 8 bases from J, with 11 bases in between. The germline CDR1 and CDR2 sequences are MNHEY and SVGAGI. CDR3 loop: CASSSGGREKLFF. Written as DNA, the CDR3 is TGTGCCAGCAGTTCGGGGGGGAGGGAAAAACTGTTTTTT.

This clonotype was seen only a few times. The chain combines TRBV27 with TRBJ1-2, with D unclear. V lost 4 bases and J lost 5, with 11 bases in between. The germline V gene has CDR1 MNHEY and CDR2 SMNVEV (reference sequence). The CDR3 runs 13 residues. The CDR3 region is CASSSPGFYGYTF. The CDR3 DNA reads TGTGCCAGCAGTTCTCCGGGGTTTTATGGCTACACCTTC.

This clonotype was recorded many times. The V gene is TRBV4-2, the J gene TRBJ2-5, with 8 bases identical to TRBD1. Losses at the gene ends were 6 bases for V and 3 bases for J; bases not matched to a gene: 6. The germline gives CDR1 LGHNA, CDR2 YNFKEQ. The CDR3 consists of 14 residues. The DNA for the CDR3 is TGTGCCAGCAGTCAGGGGGCAAGAGAAGAGACCCAGTACTTC. Protein sequence: CASSQGAREETQYF.